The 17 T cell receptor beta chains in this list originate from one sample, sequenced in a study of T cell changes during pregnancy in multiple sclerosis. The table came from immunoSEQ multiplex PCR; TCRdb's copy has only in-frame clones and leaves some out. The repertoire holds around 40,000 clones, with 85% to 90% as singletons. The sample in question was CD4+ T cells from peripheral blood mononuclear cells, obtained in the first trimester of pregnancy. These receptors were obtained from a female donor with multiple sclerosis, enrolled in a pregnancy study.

CDR3 protein: CASSVKETQYF. The CDR3 DNA sequence: TGTGCCAGTAGTGTTAAAGAGACCCAGTACTTC. The chain carries TRBV19 and TRBJ2-5; D uncertain. V lost 5 bases and J 3 bases, leaving 4 bases between the germline ends. Germline CDR1 and CDR2: LNHDA and SQIVND (reference sequence). This CDR3 has 11 residues.

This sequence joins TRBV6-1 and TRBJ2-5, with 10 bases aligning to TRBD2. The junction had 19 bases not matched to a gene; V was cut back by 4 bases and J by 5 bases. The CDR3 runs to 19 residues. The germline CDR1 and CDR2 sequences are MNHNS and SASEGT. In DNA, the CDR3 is TGTGCCAGCAGTGTGATGGCCGCGTCGAGCGGGAGGGCCGGGGAGACCCAGTACTTC. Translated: CASSVMAASSGRAGETQYF.

CDR3 in amino acids: CASSIETNEQFF. The DNA of the CDR3 is TGTGCCAGTAGTATAGAAACAAATGAGCAGTTCTTC. The chain employs TRBV19 and TRBJ2-1; no reliable D call. CDR3 length: 12 residues. Germline V gene data show CDR1 as LNHDA and CDR2 as SQIVND (reference sequence). Trimming left V 0 bases short and J 7 bases short, with 4 bases between.

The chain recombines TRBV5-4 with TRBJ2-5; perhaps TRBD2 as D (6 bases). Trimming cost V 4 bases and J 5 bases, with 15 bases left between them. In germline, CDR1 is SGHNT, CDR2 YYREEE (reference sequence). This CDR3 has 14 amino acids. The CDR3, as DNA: TGTGCCAGCAGCCCTACCCCGGGGGACGAGACCCAGTACTTC. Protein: CASSPTPGDETQYF.

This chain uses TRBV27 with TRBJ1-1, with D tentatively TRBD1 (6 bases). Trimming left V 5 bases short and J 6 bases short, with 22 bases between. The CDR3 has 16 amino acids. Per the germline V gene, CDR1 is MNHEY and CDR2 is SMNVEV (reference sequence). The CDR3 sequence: CASSPDPQGGSAEAFF. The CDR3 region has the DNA TGTGCCAGCAGTCCCGACCCACAGGGAGGGAGCGCTGAAGCTTTCTTT.

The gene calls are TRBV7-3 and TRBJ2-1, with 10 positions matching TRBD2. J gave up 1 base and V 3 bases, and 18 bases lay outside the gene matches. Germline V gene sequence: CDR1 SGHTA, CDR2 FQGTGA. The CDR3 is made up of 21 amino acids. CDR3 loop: CASSLAPLTSGIAGSYNEQFF. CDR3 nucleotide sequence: TGTGCCAGCAGCTTGGCCCCCCTTACTAGCGGGATCGCTGGGTCCTACAATGAGCAGTTCTTC.

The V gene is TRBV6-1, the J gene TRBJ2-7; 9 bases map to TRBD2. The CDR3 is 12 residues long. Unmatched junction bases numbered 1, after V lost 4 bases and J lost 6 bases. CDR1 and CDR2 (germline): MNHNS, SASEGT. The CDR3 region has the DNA TGTGCCAGCAGTGCTAGCGGGGCCGAGCAGTACTTC. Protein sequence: CASSASGAEQYF.

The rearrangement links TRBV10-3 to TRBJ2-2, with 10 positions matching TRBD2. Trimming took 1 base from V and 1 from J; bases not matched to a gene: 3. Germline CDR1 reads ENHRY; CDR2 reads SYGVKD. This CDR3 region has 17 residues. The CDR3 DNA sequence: TGTGCCATCAGTGAGTTTCTAGCGGGAGTGAACACCGGGGAGCTGTTTTTT. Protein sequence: CAISEFLAGVNTGELFF.

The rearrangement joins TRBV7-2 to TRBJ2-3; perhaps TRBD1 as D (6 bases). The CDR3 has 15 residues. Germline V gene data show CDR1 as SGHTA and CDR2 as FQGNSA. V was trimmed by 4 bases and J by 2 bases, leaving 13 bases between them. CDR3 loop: CASSSDRSPTDTQYF. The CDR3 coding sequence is TGTGCCAGCAGCTCTGACAGGTCCCCCACAGATACGCAGTATTTT.

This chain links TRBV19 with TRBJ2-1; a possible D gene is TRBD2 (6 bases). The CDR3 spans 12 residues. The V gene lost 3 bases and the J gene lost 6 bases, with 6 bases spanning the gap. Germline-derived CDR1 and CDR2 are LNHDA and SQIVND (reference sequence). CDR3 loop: CASSMEGNEQFF. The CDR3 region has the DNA TGTGCCAGTAGTATGGAGGGCAATGAGCAGTTCTTC.

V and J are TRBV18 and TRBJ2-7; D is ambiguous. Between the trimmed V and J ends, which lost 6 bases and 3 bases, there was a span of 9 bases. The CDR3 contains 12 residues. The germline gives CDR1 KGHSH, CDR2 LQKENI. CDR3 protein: CASSLQIYEQYF. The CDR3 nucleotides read TGTGCCAGCTCTCTACAGATCTACGAGCAGTACTTC.

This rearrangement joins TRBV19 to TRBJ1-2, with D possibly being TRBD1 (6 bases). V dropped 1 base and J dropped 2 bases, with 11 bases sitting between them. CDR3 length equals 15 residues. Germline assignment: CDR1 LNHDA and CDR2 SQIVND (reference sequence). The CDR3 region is CASSIAGQGNYGYTF. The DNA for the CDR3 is TGTGCCAGTAGTATAGCCGGCCAGGGGAACTATGGCTACACCTTC.

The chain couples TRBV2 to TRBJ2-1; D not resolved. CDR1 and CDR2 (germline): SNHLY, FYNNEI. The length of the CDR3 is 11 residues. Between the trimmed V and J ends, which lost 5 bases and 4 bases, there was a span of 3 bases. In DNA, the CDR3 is TGTGCCAGCAGTCCATACAATGAGCAGTTCTTC. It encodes CASSPYNEQFF.

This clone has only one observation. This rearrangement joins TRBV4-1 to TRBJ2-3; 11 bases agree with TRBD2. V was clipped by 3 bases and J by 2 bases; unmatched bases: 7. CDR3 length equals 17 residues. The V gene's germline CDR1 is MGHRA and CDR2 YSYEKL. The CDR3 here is CASSHGTSGLHTDTQYF. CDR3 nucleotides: TGCGCCAGCAGCCATGGGACTAGCGGACTCCACACAGATACGCAGTATTTT.

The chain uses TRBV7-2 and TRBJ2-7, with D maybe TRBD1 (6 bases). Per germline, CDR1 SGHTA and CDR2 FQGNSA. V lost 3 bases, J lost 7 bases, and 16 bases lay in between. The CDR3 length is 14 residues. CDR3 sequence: CASSFDRKTGEQYF. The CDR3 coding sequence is TGTGCCAGCAGCTTCGACAGGAAAACGGGGGAGCAGTACTTC.

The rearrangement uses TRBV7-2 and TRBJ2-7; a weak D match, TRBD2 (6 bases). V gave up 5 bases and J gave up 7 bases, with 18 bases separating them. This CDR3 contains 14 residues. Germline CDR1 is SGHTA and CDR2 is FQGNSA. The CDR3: CASSPRYLAREQYF. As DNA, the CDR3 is TGTGCCAGCAGCCCAAGATATCTAGCGCGTGAGCAGTACTTC.

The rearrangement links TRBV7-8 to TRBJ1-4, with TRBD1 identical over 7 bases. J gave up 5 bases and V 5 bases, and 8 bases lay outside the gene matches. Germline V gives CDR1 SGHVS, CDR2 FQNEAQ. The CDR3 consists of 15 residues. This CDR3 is CASSTGTEQNEKLFF. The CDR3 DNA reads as TGTGCCAGCAGCACCGGGACAGAGCAAAATGAAAAACTGTTTTTT.